This TCR beta chain originates from a study of a mutant IDH1 vaccine in newly diagnosed glioma. About the study: Following radiotherapy alone, or alongside temozolomide cycles, vaccination was started after an interval of 4-6 weeks. Treated patients showed a male proportion of roughly 62%, a female proportion of about 40%, and a mean age of around 39 years.

Details on this clone: Its antigen remains unknown.

As for time point: week 23, last vaccination. Doses of 300 ug of mutant IDH1 20-mer peptide were given with topical imiquimod. Germline V gives CDR1 SGHRS, CDR2 YFSETQ. The CDR3 consists of 15 residues. Germline trimming cut 4 bases from V and 0 bases from J; bases unmatched to any gene: 6. The method was immunoSEQ multiplex PCR; TCRdb's version includes in-frame clones alone and lacks a portion of them. This sample has approximately 45,000 clones, with 91% found just once. The specimen was PBMCs, collected from a glioma patient whose treatment included an IDH1 peptide vaccine. The chain links TRBV5-1 to TRBJ2-7; 8 bases match TRBD1. The receptor's source is a man in his forties or fifties with glioma. Here the CDR3 reads CASSRGGTGSYEQYF. CDR3 coding DNA: TGCGCCAGCAGCCGGGGTGGGACAGGCTCCTACGAGCAGTACTTC.